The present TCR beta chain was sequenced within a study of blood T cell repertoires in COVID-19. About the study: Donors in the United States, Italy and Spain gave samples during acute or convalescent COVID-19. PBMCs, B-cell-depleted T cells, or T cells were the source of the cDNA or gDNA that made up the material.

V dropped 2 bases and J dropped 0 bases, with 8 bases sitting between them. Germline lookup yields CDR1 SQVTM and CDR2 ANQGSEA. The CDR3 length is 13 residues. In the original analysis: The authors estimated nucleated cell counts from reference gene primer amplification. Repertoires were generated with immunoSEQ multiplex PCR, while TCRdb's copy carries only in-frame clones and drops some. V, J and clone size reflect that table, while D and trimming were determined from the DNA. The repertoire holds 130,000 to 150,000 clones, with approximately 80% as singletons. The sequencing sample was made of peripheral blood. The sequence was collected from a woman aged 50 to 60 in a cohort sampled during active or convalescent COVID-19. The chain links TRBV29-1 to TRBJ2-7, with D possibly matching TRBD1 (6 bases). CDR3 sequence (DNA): TGCAGCGTTGAACCGGACAGCTCCTACGAGCAGTACTTC. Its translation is CSVEPDSSYEQYF.